A few counts support the clone carrying this TCR beta chain. Its antigen is unknown. This record belongs to a study of T-cell reconstitution after alpha-beta-depleted transplantation in children. Overall study results and limits: There were some patients whose high TCRbeta diversity at day 60 came from surviving recipient T cells and thymic progenitors. The main origin of T-cell counts and diversity one year after transplant was newly produced T cells. Reported findings indicate that, about two months after transplant, alpha-beta T cells came from several hundred expanded clones, which were derived from non-depleted graft cells.

Preparation of the TCRbeta library involved a method that used unique molecular identifiers. TCRdb re-called the PCR reads with MiXCR, one entry per CDR3 protein. Here the sample spans approximately 230,000 distinct CDR3 sequences, 20% to 30% being singletons. The V gene's germline CDR1 is SGDLS and CDR2 YYNGEE. V lost 4 bases and J lost 4; bases outside the gene matches: 7. CDR3 length equals 15 residues. Sequencing was performed on PBMCs, mostly from graft donor cells, taken 360 days after TCRalphabeta/CD19-depleted stem cell transplant. The V gene is TRBV9, the J gene TRBJ1-1; 10 bases map to TRBD1. The sequence was collected from a female patient aged 2-10 years who had a stem cell transplant for congenital amegakaryocytic thrombocytopenia, so the T cells may come from the graft donor. CDR3 bases: TGTGCCAGCAGCCCGGGACAGGGGACGAGCACTGAAGCTTTCTTT. Its translation: CASSPGQGTSTEAFF.